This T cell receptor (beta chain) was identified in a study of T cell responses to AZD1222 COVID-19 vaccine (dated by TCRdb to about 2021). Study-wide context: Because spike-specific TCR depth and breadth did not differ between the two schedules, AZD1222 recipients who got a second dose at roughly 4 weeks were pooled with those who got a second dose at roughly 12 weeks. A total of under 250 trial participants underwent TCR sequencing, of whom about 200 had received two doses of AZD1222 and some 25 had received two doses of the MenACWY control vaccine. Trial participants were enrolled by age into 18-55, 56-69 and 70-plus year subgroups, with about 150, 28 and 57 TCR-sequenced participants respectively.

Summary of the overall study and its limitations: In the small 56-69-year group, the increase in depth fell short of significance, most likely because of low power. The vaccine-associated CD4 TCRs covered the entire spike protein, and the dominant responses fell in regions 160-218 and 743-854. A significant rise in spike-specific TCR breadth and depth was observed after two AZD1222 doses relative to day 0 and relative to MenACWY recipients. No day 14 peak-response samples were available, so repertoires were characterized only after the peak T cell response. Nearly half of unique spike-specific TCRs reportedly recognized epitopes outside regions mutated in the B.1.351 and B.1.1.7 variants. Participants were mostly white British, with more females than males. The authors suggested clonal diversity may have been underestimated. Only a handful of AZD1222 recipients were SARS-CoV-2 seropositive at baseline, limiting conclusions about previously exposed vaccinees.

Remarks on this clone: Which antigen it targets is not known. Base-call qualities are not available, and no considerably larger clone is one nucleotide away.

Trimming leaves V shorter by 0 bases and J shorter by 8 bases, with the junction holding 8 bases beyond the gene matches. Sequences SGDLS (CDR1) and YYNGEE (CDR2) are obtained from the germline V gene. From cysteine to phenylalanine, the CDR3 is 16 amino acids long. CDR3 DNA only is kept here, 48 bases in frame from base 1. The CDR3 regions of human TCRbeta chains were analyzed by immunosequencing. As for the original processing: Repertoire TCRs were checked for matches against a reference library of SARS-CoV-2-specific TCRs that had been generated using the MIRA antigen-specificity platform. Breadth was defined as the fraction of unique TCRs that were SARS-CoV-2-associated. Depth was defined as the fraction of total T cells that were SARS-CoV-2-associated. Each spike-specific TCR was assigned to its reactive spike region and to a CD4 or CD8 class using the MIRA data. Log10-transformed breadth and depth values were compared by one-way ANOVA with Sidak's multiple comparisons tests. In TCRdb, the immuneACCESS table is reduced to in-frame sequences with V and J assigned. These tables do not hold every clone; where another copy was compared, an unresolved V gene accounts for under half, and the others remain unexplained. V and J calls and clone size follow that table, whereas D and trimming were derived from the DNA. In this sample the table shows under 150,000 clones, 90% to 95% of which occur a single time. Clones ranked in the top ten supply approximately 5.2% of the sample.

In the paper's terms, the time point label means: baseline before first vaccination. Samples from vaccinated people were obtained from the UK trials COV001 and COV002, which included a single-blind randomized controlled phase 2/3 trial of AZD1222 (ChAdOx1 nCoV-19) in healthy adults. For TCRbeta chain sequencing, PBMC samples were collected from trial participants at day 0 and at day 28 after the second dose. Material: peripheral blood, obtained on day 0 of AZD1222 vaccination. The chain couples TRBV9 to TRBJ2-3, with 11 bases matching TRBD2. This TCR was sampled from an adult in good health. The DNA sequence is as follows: TGTGCCAGCAGCGTAGCTGGTAGCGGGGGGGCGGGTACGCAGTATTTT. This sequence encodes CASSVAGSGGAGTQYF.